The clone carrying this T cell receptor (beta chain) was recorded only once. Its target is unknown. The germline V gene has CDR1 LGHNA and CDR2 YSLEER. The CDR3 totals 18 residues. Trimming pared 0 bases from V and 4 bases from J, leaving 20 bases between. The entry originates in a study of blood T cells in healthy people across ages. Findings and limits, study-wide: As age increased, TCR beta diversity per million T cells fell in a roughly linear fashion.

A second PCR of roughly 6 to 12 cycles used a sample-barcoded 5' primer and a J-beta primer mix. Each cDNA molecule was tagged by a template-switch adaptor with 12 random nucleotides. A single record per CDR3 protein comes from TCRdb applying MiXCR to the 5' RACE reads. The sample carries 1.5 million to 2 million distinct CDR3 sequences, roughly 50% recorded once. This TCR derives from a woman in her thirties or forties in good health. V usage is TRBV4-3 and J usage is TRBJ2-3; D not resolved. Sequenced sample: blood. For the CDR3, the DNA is TGCGCCAGCAGCCAAGATCTCCGTGACATACGAACGGCAGATACGCAGTATTTT. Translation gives CASSQDLRDIRTADTQYF.